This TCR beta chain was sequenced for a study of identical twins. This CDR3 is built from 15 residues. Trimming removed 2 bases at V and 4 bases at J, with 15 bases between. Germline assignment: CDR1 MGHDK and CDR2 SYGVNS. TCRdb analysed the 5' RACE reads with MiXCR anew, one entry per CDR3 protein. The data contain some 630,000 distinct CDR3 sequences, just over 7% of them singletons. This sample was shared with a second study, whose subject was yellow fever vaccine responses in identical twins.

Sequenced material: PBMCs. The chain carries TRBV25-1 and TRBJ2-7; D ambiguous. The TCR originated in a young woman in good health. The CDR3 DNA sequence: TGTGCCAGCAGTGAAAGGGATTCACCTGGGTACGAGCAGTACGTC. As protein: CASSERDSPGYEQYV.